This T cell receptor (beta chain) originates from a study of blood T cell repertoires in COVID-19 (dated by TCRdb to the early 2020s). Regarding the study in general: The collaborator samples originated in the United States, Italy and Spain and spanned the acute and convalescent phases of COVID-19. The prospective study material was composed of cDNA or gDNA derived from T cells, B-cell-depleted T cells, or PBMCs. The dataset comprised deeply sampled blood TCRbeta repertoires from subjects exposed to, actively infected with, or recovered from COVID-19. The repertoires were released in a freely available public database meant as a resource for research on the immune response to SARS-CoV-2. Samples came from the ongoing ImmuneRACE study (first 160 participants) plus 1,254 subjects from 6 global collaborators. A de-identified subject ID, COVID-19 status, age in years and sex were almost always included in the sample metadata. Where available, HLA class I and class II types were taken from metadata supplied by the sample provider and were not determined by assay-based typing.

Germline trimming: 4 bases from V, 3 bases from J; junction bases outside gene matches: 6. According to the germline V gene (reference sequence), CDR1 reads MNHEY and CDR2 reads SMNVEV. Measured from the cysteine to the phenylalanine, the CDR3 is 15 residues long. Just CDR3 DNA is preserved here, 45 bases in frame from base 1. Of note for this clone: Which antigen it targets is not known. Base quality data are lacking; no much larger clone is found one base away.

Collaborating institutions collected whole blood in K2EDTA tubes following their own protocols. For TCRbeta analysis, collaborators shipped samples as frozen whole blood, isolated PBMCs, or DNA extracted from either of those sample types. What the work shows at the level of the full study, not this receptor alone: The quantity of clinical and demographic metadata differed by source and by participant and was supplied without curation.

The immunoSEQ Assay, a bias-controlled multiplex PCR, was used to amplify TCRbeta CDR3 regions from genomic DNA. Turning to the authors' computational methods: The number of nucleated cells in each sample was estimated from the amplification of reference gene primers within the assay. To quantify the absolute abundance of each unique TCRbeta CDR3 rearrangement, sequence reads were collapsed and filtered. For each sample, productive Simpson clonality was calculated as the square root of Simpson's diversity index over productive rearrangements. TCRdb mirrors the immuneACCESS table, restricted to in-frame sequences. Some clones are absent from its copies; in checked studies, under half trace to an unresolved V gene, and the reason for the others is unknown. The V and J calls and clone size come from that table; D and trimming were worked out from the DNA. For this sample the table gives roughly 230,000 clones, of which more than 70% were detected only once. 8.5% to 10% of the sample is taken by the ten largest.

The rearranged segments are TRBV27 and TRBJ1-3; 7 of the junction bases match TRBD1. Source material: peripheral blood. The clonotype originates from a man aged 35 to 55 with active or convalescent COVID-19. The DNA sequence is given as TGTGCCAGCAGTTCGGGGACAGAGTATGGAAACACCATATATTTT. Its coded protein is CASSSGTEYGNTIYF.